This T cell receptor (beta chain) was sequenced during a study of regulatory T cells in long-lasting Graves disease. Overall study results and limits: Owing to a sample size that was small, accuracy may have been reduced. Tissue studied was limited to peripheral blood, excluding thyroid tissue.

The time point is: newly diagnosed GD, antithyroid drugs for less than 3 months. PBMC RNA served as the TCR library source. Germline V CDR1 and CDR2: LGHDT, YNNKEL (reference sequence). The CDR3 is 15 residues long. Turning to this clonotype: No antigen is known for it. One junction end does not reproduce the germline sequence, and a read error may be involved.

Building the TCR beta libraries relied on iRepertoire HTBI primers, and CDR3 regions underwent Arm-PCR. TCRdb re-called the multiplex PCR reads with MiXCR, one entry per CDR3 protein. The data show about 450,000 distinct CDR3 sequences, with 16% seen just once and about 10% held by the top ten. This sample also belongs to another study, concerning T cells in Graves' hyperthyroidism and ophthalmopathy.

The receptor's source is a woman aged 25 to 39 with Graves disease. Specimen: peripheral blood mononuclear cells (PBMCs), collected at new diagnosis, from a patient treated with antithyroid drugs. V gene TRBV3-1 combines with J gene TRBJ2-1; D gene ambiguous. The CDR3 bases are TGTGCCAGCAGCCAAGAGTTGCTCTCCTGCAATGAGCAGTTCTTC. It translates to CASSQELLSCNEQFF.